Shown below are 32 T cell receptor beta chains from a single sample sequenced in a study of blood T cell repertoires in COVID-19. Clones were sequenced by immunoSEQ multiplex PCR, and TCRdb holds only the in-frame ones, with some missing. The sample lists 95,000 to 150,000 clones; 75% to 85% were seen once. The sample comprised peripheral blood. These receptors all stem from a man aged 35-49 years with active or convalescent COVID-19.

The chain is built from TRBV9 and TRBJ2-1; possible D gene TRBD1, 6 bases. Germline loops: CDR1 SGDLS, CDR2 YYNGEE. CDR3 length: 13 amino acids. V was trimmed by 0 bases and J by 10 bases, leaving 11 bases between them. CDR3 sequence reads: CASSVERGSEQFF. CDR3 DNA: TGTGCCAGCAGCGTAGAGAGGGGGTCAGAGCAGTTCTTC.

The chain couples TRBV2 to TRBJ1-2; D possibly corresponds to TRBD1 (5 bases). V lost 1 base to trimming and J lost 2 bases, with 11 bases between them. Germline CDR1 reads SNHLY; CDR2 reads FYNNEI. The CDR3 sequence is 15 residues long. Written as DNA, the CDR3 is TGTGCCAGCAGTGAAGTGGGGGGATTCAACTATGGCTACACCTTC. Translation gives CASSEVGGFNYGYTF.

Notes on this clone: Other DNA sequences within the sample encode an identical CDR3. This rearrangement joins TRBV3-1 (or the pseudogene TRBV3-2) to TRBJ1-1; D remains unclear. The CDR3 loop spans 12 amino acids. The V and J ends lost 3 bases and 3 bases respectively, with 5 bases between them. Germline V gene sequence: CDR1 LGHDT, CDR2 YNNKEL (reference sequence). CDR3 sequence: CASSQGDTEAFF. CDR3 nucleotide sequence: TGTGCCAGCAGCCAGGGCGACACTGAAGCTTTCTTT.

V and J are TRBV6-5 and TRBJ2-7, with TRBD1 matching over 12 bases. The J segment lost 7 bases and the V segment lost 6 bases, leaving 10 bases of the junction unmatched. The germline gives CDR1 MNHEY, CDR2 SVGAGI. This CDR3 is 15 amino acids long. The CDR3 nucleotides read TGTGCCAGCAGATACCGGGACAGGGGGCTGGGAGAGCAGTACTTC. This sequence encodes CASRYRDRGLGEQYF.

This sequence joins TRBV24-1 and TRBJ2-7; 10 nucleotides agree with TRBD1. CDR3 length equals 13 residues. Germline assignment: CDR1 KGHDR and CDR2 SFDVKD. The V gene end was trimmed by 5 bases and the J gene end by 4 bases; junction bases not matched to a gene: 1. The CDR3 loop reads CATSVGQGYEQYF. Here the CDR3 DNA reads TGTGCCACCAGTGTGGGACAGGGGTACGAGCAGTACTTC.

With regard to this clone: This sample also contains other DNA sequences that code for the same CDR3. The rearrangement joins TRBV6-5 to TRBJ1-2; maybe TRBD1 (5 bases). The CDR3 is made up of 14 amino acids. Germline assignment: CDR1 MNHEY and CDR2 SVGAGI. Trimming left V 0 bases short and J 2 bases short, with 7 bases between. For the CDR3, the DNA is TGTGCCAGCAGTTACTCGGGGGGAAACTATGGCTACACCTTC. This encodes CASSYSGGNYGYTF.

The rearrangement joins TRBV7-9 to TRBJ1-2, with 7 nucleotides matching TRBD1. V shed 6 bases, J shed 6 bases, and the junction held 10 bases outside the gene matches. The germline V gene has CDR1 SEHNR and CDR2 FQNEAQ (reference sequence). The CDR3 has 14 amino acids. The DNA of the CDR3 is TGTGCCAGCAGTCCGACAGGGATTGAGGATGGCTACACCTTC. It translates to CASSPTGIEDGYTF.

V is TRBV11-3 and J is TRBJ2-7; TRBD1 aligns across 10 bases. The trim removed 4 bases at V and 0 bases at J, leaving 3 bases unmatched. In germline, CDR1 is SGHNT, CDR2 YENEEA. The length of the CDR3 is 15 residues. In nucleotides, the CDR3 is TGTGCCAGCAGCTGGGGACAGGGGAGCTCCTACGAGCAGTACTTC. Translated, it gives CASSWGQGSSYEQYF.

J is TRBJ1-2 and V is TRBV5-1; TRBD1 aligns across 8 bases. V lost 7 bases to trimming and J lost 4 bases; unmatched junction nucleotides: 3. The CDR3 extends over 12 amino acids. Per the germline V gene, CDR1 is SGHRS and CDR2 is YFSETQ. The CDR3 here is CASGQGGYGYTF. The CDR3, as DNA: TGCGCCAGCGGACAGGGAGGCTATGGCTACACCTTC.

This sequence joins TRBV6-5 and TRBJ1-3, with D maybe TRBD1 (5 bases). The germline V gene has CDR1 MNHEY and CDR2 SVGAGI. The CDR3 sequence is 15 residues long. V lost 2 bases and J 0 bases, leaving 8 bases between the germline ends. The CDR3, as DNA: TGTGCCAGCAGTTACCGACAGAGCTCTGGAAACACCATATATTTT. It translates to CASSYRQSSGNTIYF.

This clone was picked up one time. The rearrangement uses TRBV5-1 and TRBJ1-2; maybe TRBD1 (5 bases). This CDR3 comprises 13 residues. Trimming shortened V by 2 bases and J by 5 bases, and 10 bases separated the two germline ends. Germline values: CDR1 SGHRS, CDR2 YFSETQ. In nucleotides, the CDR3 is TGCGCCAGCAGCTTAGACAGCTTTTATGGCTACACCTTC. Translating it yields CASSLDSFYGYTF. Based on the CDR3 plus reference TRBV5-1 and TRBJ1-2, the full variable domain is KAGVTQTPRYLIKTRGQQVTLSCSPISGHRSVSWYQQTPGQGLQFLFEYFSETQRNKGNFPGRFSGRQFSNSRSEMNVSTLELGDSALYLCASSLDSFYGYTFGSGTRLTVV.

CDR3 in amino acids: CASSVGGGALYEQFF. CDR3 DNA sequence: TGTGCCAGCAGCGTAGGTGGGGGGGCCCTCTATGAGCAGTTCTTC. This chain connects TRBV9 to TRBJ2-1, with D tentatively TRBD2 (7 bases). CDR1 is SGDLS and CDR2 is YYNGEE in the germline V gene. This CDR3 spans 15 amino acids. Trimming shortened V by 0 bases and J by 8 bases, and 15 bases separated the two germline ends.

This chain links TRBV28 with TRBJ1-2, with D perhaps TRBD1 (5 bases). CDR1 is MDHEN, CDR2 SYDVKM, per germline. The CDR3 runs to 13 residues. V was clipped by 7 bases and J by 2 bases, with 11 bases between them. CDR3: CASTRGGNYGYTF. The DNA of the CDR3 is TGTGCCAGCACCCGGGGGGGGAACTATGGCTACACCTTC.

The genes are TRBV5-1 and TRBJ2-3; 8 bases agree with TRBD2. The length of the CDR3 is 16 residues. V lost 0 bases, J lost 1 base, and 4 bases stayed unmatched. Germline loops: CDR1 SGHRS, CDR2 YFSETQ. This chain's CDR3 is CASSLAELAGTDTQYF. The CDR3 DNA reads as TGCGCCAGCAGCTTGGCCGAACTAGCGGGCACAGATACGCAGTATTTT.

On this clone: One junction end disagrees with the germline gene, perhaps due to a read error. The V and J genes are TRBV11-2 and TRBJ2-1; a possible D gene is TRBD2 (7 bases). Per germline, CDR1 SGHAT and CDR2 FQNNGV. This CDR3 is 13 amino acids long. The CDR3 sequence is CAGGGATYNEQFF. DNA for the CDR3: TGCGCTGGTGGGGGGGCGACATACAATGAGCAGTTCTTC.

The J gene is TRBJ1-2, the V gene TRBV24-1, with D uncertain. Deletions cut 3 bases from V and 8 bases from J, with 6 bases between. Germline assignment: CDR1 KGHDR and CDR2 SFDVKD. The CDR3 extends over 11 amino acids. CDR3 DNA sequence: TGTGCCACCAGTGATAAAAGCGGCTACACCTTC. This codes for CATSDKSGYTF.

The chain is built from TRBV9 and TRBJ1-2, with 9 bases matching TRBD1. The CDR3 has 19 residues. V dropped 0 bases and J dropped 4; count of bases not matched to a gene: 16. The V gene's germline CDR1 is SGDLS and CDR2 YYNGEE. For the CDR3, the DNA is TGTGCCAGCAGCGTAGAAAAGTTCGGGGGAGGGACAGGGCCCTATGGCTACACCTTC. Its protein is CASSVEKFGGGTGPYGYTF.

In this sample, this clone turned up many times. The chain employs TRBV11-1 and TRBJ2-1; 11 positions match TRBD1. This CDR3 is built from 16 residues. CDR1 and CDR2 (germline): SGHAT, FQDESV (reference sequence). V gave up 2 bases and J gave up 12 bases; unmatched junction bases: 12. The CDR3 sequence: CASSLPGQGAISGQFF. The CDR3 region has the DNA TGTGCCAGCAGCTTACCCGGACAGGGGGCGATATCAGGGCAGTTCTTC.

CDR3 loop: CASSKDRSLEFGYTF. The DNA of the CDR3 is TGTGCCAGCAGCAAAGATCGGTCCCTCGAGTTTGGCTACACCTTC. The chain combines TRBV21-1 with TRBJ1-2. TRBV21-1 is tagged as a pseudogene. The CDR3 consists of 15 residues.

The rearrangement links TRBV5-4 to TRBJ2-1, with a weak D call TRBD1 (5 bases). The CDR3 spans 15 residues. The germline V gene encodes CDR1 SGHNT and CDR2 YYREEE (reference sequence). V was trimmed by 5 bases and J by 8 bases, leaving 20 bases between them. DNA of the CDR3: TGTGCCAGCAGGAGGTCACTACAGGAGAGCGATGAGCAGTTCTTC. Its translation is CASRRSLQESDEQFF.

The chain combines TRBV4-1 with TRBJ1-4; D unresolved. CDR3 length: 15 amino acids. The germline V gene has CDR1 MGHRA and CDR2 YSYEKL. Deletions cut 0 bases from V and 5 bases from J, with 10 bases between. The CDR3 is CASSQDGSGNEKLFF. CDR3 DNA: TGCGCCAGCAGCCAAGATGGTTCGGGGAATGAAAAACTGTTTTTT.

The chain employs TRBV5-1 and TRBJ2-7; perhaps TRBD2 as D (5 bases). V was cut by 2 bases and J by 0 bases, with 6 bases left in between. CDR3 length: 13 amino acids. CDR1 and CDR2 from the germline V gene are SGHRS and YFSETQ. The CDR3 region has the DNA TGCGCCAGCAGCTTCGACTACTCCTACGAGCAGTACTTC. Its translation: CASSFDYSYEQYF.

This clone was seen more than once but under ten times. The chain combines TRBV28 with TRBJ1-1; possible D gene TRBD1, 5 bases. The CDR3 runs 17 residues. CDR1 and CDR2 from the germline V gene are MDHEN and SYDVKM. V was cut by 1 base and J by 1 base, with 16 bases left in between. CDR3 DNA: TGTGCCAGCAGTTTATCCTCAACCATCGGACAGAACACTGAAGCTTTCTTT. Amino acids: CASSLSSTIGQNTEAFF.

The CDR3 protein is CASSLGQNLGKLFF. CDR3 DNA: TGTGCCAGCAGTTTGGGACAGAACCTCGGAAAACTGTTTTTT. This chain uses TRBV27 with TRBJ1-4; TRBD1 agrees at 7 bases. The germline gives CDR1 MNHEY, CDR2 SMNVEV (reference sequence). The CDR3 consists of 14 residues. The V and J ends lost 3 bases and 10 bases, in that order; junction bases with no gene match: 8.

The gene calls are TRBV9 and TRBJ2-7; 12 bases line up with TRBD1. CDR3 length: 16 amino acids. The germline gives CDR1 SGDLS, CDR2 YYNGEE. The J segment lost 3 bases and the V segment lost 0 bases, leaving 4 bases of the junction unmatched. The CDR3, as DNA: TGTGCCAGCAGCGTAGGAGGGACAGGGGGCTACTACGAGCAGTACTTC. Protein: CASSVGGTGGYYEQYF.

V gene TRBV19 combines with J gene TRBJ1-1, with TRBD1 matching 8 bases. Germline CDR1 is LNHDA and CDR2 is SQIVND (reference sequence). J was trimmed by 1 base and V by 5 bases; bases with no gene match: 6. The CDR3 has 15 amino acids. CDR3 nucleotide sequence: TGTGCCAGTAGTCTACAGGGGGTAGGGAACACTGAAGCTTTCTTT. It translates to CASSLQGVGNTEAFF.

This clone was counted once. The chain recombines TRBV24-1 with TRBJ1-1; TRBD1 is a possible D gene (6 bases). The V gene's germline CDR1 is KGHDR and CDR2 SFDVKD. V was cut by 7 bases and J by 5 bases, with 13 bases left in between. The length of the CDR3 is 13 residues. CDR3 loop: CATRAYRDTEAFF. In DNA, the CDR3 is TGTGCCACCAGGGCATACAGGGATACTGAAGCTTTCTTT.

V gene TRBV7-9 combines with J gene TRBJ2-1; TRBD1 aligns across 7 bases. V lost 8 bases and J lost 5; bases outside the gene matches: 6. The germline gives CDR1 SEHNR, CDR2 FQNEAQ (reference sequence). This CDR3 has 13 residues. CDR3 nucleotide sequence: TGTGCCAGCGTACAGGGGTCTAACAATGAGCAGTTCTTC. Translated: CASVQGSNNEQFF.

A note on this clone: At one boundary the junction diverges from the germline segment, which might be a read error. V usage is TRBV10-2 and J usage is TRBJ1-2; D is undetermined. Per germline, CDR1 WSHSY and CDR2 SAAADI. The CDR3 sequence is 16 residues long. The CDR3: CASIESGGSSNYGYTF. Here the CDR3 DNA reads TGCGCCAGCATTGAGTCGGGAGGTAGTTCTAACTATGGCTACACCTTC.

V is TRBV7-9 and J is TRBJ1-2; possible D gene TRBD1, 5 bases. Germline assignment: CDR1 SEHNR and CDR2 FQNEAQ (reference sequence). The CDR3 loop spans 13 amino acids. V dropped 4 bases and J dropped 6 bases, with 12 bases sitting between them. The DNA for the CDR3 is TGTGCCAGCAGCTCTTCAGGGTCTGATGGCTACACCTTC. Amino acid sequence: CASSSSGSDGYTF.

The rearrangement joins TRBV30 to TRBJ1-5; D is unresolved. Germline CDR1 is GTSNPN and CDR2 is SVGIG (reference sequence). V dropped 0 bases and J dropped 0 bases, with 6 bases sitting between them. The CDR3 length is 14 residues. As DNA, the CDR3 is TGTGCCTGGAGTGTACAGAATAGCAATCAGCCCCAGCATTTT. Translation gives CAWSVQNSNQPQHF.

Concerning this clone itself: One end of the junction fails to match germline, which may point to a read error. This chain links TRBV4-2 with TRBJ2-7; D is ambiguous. The CDR3 length is 12 residues. The germline V gene encodes CDR1 LGHNA and CDR2 YNFKEQ. The CDR3: CASSQDSYEQYF. The CDR3 DNA is TGTGCCAGCAGTCAAGATAGCTACGAGCAGTACTTC.